Shown below are 28 T cell receptor beta chains from a single sample sequenced in a study of blood T cell repertoires in COVID-19. Profiled with immunoSEQ multiplex PCR; TCRdb holds only in-frame clones, not every one. The sample holds about 240,000 clones; roughly 90% are singletons and the top ten take about 7%. Material for sequencing was peripheral blood. The receptors were gathered from a man aged 55 to 69 who had recovered from COVID-19.

The genes are TRBV7-9 and TRBJ2-5; TRBD1 is a possible D gene (7 bases). Trimming took 3 bases from V and 4 from J, leaving 18 bases between them. The CDR3 is 16 amino acids. The V gene's germline CDR1 is SEHNR and CDR2 FQNEAQ (reference sequence). The CDR3 DNA follows: TGTGCCAGCAGCTTGACTCTCGGACAGGAGGGAGAGACCCAGTACTTC. Translation gives CASSLTLGQEGETQYF.

Of note for this clone: This sample includes further DNA sequences coding for the same CDR3. The chain has TRBV5-1 and TRBJ1-1; possibly TRBD1 for D (6 bases). The CDR3 length is 14 residues. V shed 0 bases and J shed 4 bases, with 10 bases lying between them. Looked up from germline, CDR1 is SGHRS and CDR2 is YFSETQ. CDR3 bases: TGCGCCAGCAGCTTGGGGCAGGGGAGCACTGAAGCTTTCTTT. Amino acid sequence: CASSLGQGSTEAFF.

J is TRBJ2-1 and V is TRBV25-1; D is possibly TRBD1 (6 bases). CDR1 and CDR2 from the germline V gene are MGHDK and SYGVNS. There are 15 residues in the CDR3. Trimming left V 3 bases short and J 8 bases short, with 17 bases between. Written as DNA, the CDR3 is TGTGCCAGCAGTGAGGTGGGGGCGAAACGCCATGAGCAGTTCTTC. Its protein product is CASSEVGAKRHEQFF.

The CDR3 nucleotides are TGTGCCAGCAGCTACCCGGGACTAGCGGGGGAGCAGTTCTTC. This sequence encodes CASSYPGLAGEQFF. The chain has TRBV5-6 and TRBJ2-1; 13 bases are a match to TRBD2. The germline gives CDR1 SGHDT, CDR2 YYEEEE. Germline trimming cut 3 bases from V and 10 bases from J; bases unmatched to any gene: 4. The CDR3 is 14 amino acids.

The rearrangement joins TRBV4-2 to TRBJ2-3; D uncertain. Trimming took off 4 bases at V and 2 bases at J, with 10 bases between the two ends. The CDR3 contains 14 residues. Germline V gene sequence: CDR1 LGHNA, CDR2 YNFKEQ. CDR3 region: CASSLLELTDTQYF. CDR3 nucleotide sequence: TGTGCCAGCAGCCTGCTAGAGCTCACAGATACGCAGTATTTT.

DNA of the CDR3: TGCGCCAGCAGCTTAGGGGCGTACGAGCAGTACTTC. Its translation is CASSLGAYEQYF. This chain connects TRBV5-1 to TRBJ2-7; weak D call: TRBD1 (5 bases). Germline V gene sequence: CDR1 SGHRS, CDR2 YFSETQ. This CDR3 has 12 residues. Deletions cut 2 bases from V and 4 bases from J, with 7 bases between.

The chain couples TRBV4-2 to TRBJ2-1; tentatively, D is TRBD1 (6 bases). V shed 2 bases and J shed 7 bases, with 18 bases lying between them. The CDR3 extends over 16 amino acids. Germline CDR1 and CDR2: LGHNA and YNFKEQ. CDR3 sequence reads: CASSQKGDGWGNEQFF. For the CDR3, the DNA is TGTGCCAGCAGCCAAAAGGGGGATGGGTGGGGTAATGAGCAGTTCTTC.

This chain joins TRBV2 and TRBJ1-4; possibly TRBD1 for D (5 bases). Trimming cost V 5 bases and J 6 bases, with 22 bases left between them. Germline CDR1 and CDR2: SNHLY and FYNNEI. This CDR3 spans 17 amino acids. The CDR3 is CASSRRGALVRDEKLFF. In nucleotides, the CDR3 is TGTGCCAGCAGTCGCCGCGGGGCCTTGGTAAGGGATGAAAAACTGTTTTTT.

The rearrangement joins TRBV24-1 to TRBJ1-1; TRBD1 matches 8 bases. The CDR3 loop spans 14 amino acids. The germline CDR1 and CDR2 sequences are KGHDR and SFDVKD. Germline trimming cut 7 bases from V and 0 bases from J; bases unmatched to any gene: 3. The CDR3 DNA follows: TGTGCCACCAGAGGGACAGGCCTGAACACTGAAGCTTTCTTT. Amino acid sequence: CATRGTGLNTEAFF.

The chain couples TRBV9 to TRBJ2-1; 8 nucleotides line up with TRBD1. The CDR3 totals 15 residues. Per the germline V gene, CDR1 is SGDLS and CDR2 is YYNGEE. The V and J ends lost 2 bases and 4 bases, in that order; junction bases with no gene match: 5. CDR3 DNA sequence: TGTGCCAGCAGCGTTGGGACAGGAGATTACAATGAGCAGTTCTTC. Translation: CASSVGTGDYNEQFF.

The V and J genes are TRBV7-9 and TRBJ1-3; 7 bases line up with TRBD1. The CDR3 runs to 17 residues. Germline CDR1 is SEHNR and CDR2 is FQNEAQ (reference sequence). The V gene end was trimmed by 5 bases and the J gene end by 0 bases; junction bases not matched to a gene: 10. This CDR3 reads CASSDRQGLSSGNTIYF. CDR3 in DNA: TGTGCCAGCAGCGATAGACAGGGCCTCTCCTCTGGAAACACCATATATTTT.

V and J are TRBV18 and TRBJ2-1; a weak D match, TRBD2 (6 bases). V lost 3 bases and J 13 bases, leaving 10 bases between the germline ends. The CDR3 loop spans 11 amino acids. Per germline, CDR1 KGHSH and CDR2 LQKENI. The CDR3 bases are TGTGCCAGCTCACCGTCGGGGGTTCAGTTCTTC. This codes for CASSPSGVQFF.

This clone appeared once. The V call is TRBV7-9, the J call TRBJ1-1; D not resolved. The CDR3 is 12 amino acids. Trimming stripped 3 bases from V and 2 bases from J, with 4 bases between. The germline V gene encodes CDR1 SEHNR and CDR2 FQNEAQ (reference sequence). The CDR3 is CASSFQNTEAFF. The CDR3 DNA is TGTGCCAGCAGCTTCCAAAACACTGAAGCTTTCTTT. Based on the CDR3 plus reference TRBV7-9 and TRBJ1-1, the full variable domain is DTGVSQNPRHKITKRGQNVTFRCDPISEHNRLYWYRQTLGQGPEFLTYFQNEAQLEKSRLLSDRFSAERPKGSFSTLEIQRTEQGDSAMYLCASSFQNTEAFFGQGTRLTVV.

The J gene is TRBJ2-2, the V gene TRBV7-7, with TRBD1 matching 8 bases. Per germline, CDR1 SSHAT and CDR2 FNYEAQ (reference sequence). V shed 4 bases and J 6 bases; nucleotides not matched to a gene: 7. CDR3 size: 15 residues. CDR3 bases: TGTGCCAGCAGCTCGGCCTCACAGGGGGCCGGGGAGCTGTTTTTT. Protein sequence: CASSSASQGAGELFF. Based on the CDR3 plus reference TRBV7-7 and TRBJ2-2, the full variable domain is GAGVSQSPRYKVTKRGQDVTLRCDPISSHATLYWYQQALGQGPEFLTYFNYEAQPDKSGLPSDRFSAERPEGSISTLTIQRTEQRDSAMYRCASSSASQGAGELFFGEGSRLTVL.

V usage is TRBV10-3 and J usage is TRBJ2-1; TRBD2 matches 8 bases. The ends lost 11 bases at V and 8 bases at J; junction bases unmatched: 14. The CDR3 sequence is 14 residues long. CDR1 and CDR2 from the germline V gene are ENHRY and SYGVKD. CDR3 coding DNA: TGTGCCTCCCGGACGGGACTAGGTTTATATGAGCAGTTCTTC. It is translated as CASRTGLGLYEQFF.

The V and J genes are TRBV12-5 and TRBJ1-3; D may be TRBD1 (5 bases). Per germline, CDR1 LGHNT and CDR2 FRNRAP. This CDR3 is 13 amino acids long. Trimming left V 2 bases short and J 4 bases short, with 6 bases between. The CDR3 sequence: CASGLSGGNTIYF. CDR3 sequence (DNA): TGTGCTAGTGGTTTGTCAGGGGGAAACACCATATATTTT.

V usage is TRBV9 and J usage is TRBJ1-2, with TRBD1 matching over 8 bases. Germline V gives CDR1 SGDLS, CDR2 YYNGEE. This CDR3 is 15 amino acids long. Germline trimming cut 0 bases from V and 3 bases from J; bases unmatched to any gene: 4. The CDR3 coding sequence is TGTGCCAGCAGCGTAGTTGCAGGGGGCGACTATGGCTACACCTTC. It yields the protein CASSVVAGGDYGYTF.

This chain connects TRBV6-6 to TRBJ1-1, with TRBD1 matching over 7 bases. This CDR3 has 16 amino acids. The V gene end was trimmed by 5 bases and the J gene end by 0 bases; junction bases not matched to a gene: 9. Looked up from germline, CDR1 is MNHNY and CDR2 is SVGAGI (reference sequence). The CDR3 coding sequence is TGTGCCAGCAGTCGAATGGTAACAGGGGTGAACACTGAAGCTTTCTTT. The encoded protein is CASSRMVTGVNTEAFF.

The chain combines TRBV4-1 with TRBJ1-6, with TRBD1 matching 8 bases. The CDR3 runs 15 residues. Germline loops: CDR1 MGHRA, CDR2 YSYEKL. The ends lost 2 bases at V and 10 bases at J; junction bases unmatched: 7. CDR3 coding DNA: TGCGCCAGCAGCCAACGTGGACAGGGCAGCTCACCCCTCCACTTT. Residues: CASSQRGQGSSPLHF.

V is TRBV6-6 and J is TRBJ1-5, with TRBD1 identical over 10 bases. There are 14 residues in the CDR3. Germline V lookup: CDR1 MNHNY, CDR2 SVGAGI (reference sequence). Germline trimming cut 6 bases from V and 6 bases from J; bases unmatched to any gene: 5. The CDR3 bases are TGTGCCAGCAGGGTCCGGGACAGGGGTCAGCCCCAGCATTTT. It is translated as CASRVRDRGQPQHF.

The chain couples TRBV12-3 or TRBV12-4 to TRBJ1-2; TRBD1 might be the D (6 bases). Between the trimmed V and J ends, which lost 7 bases and 7 bases, there was a span of 16 bases. The CDR3 consists of 13 residues. CDR3 sequence: CASNFNRVAGYTF. The CDR3 DNA follows: TGTGCCAGCAACTTTAACAGGGTAGCTGGCTACACCTTC.

The CDR3 nucleotides read TGTGCCATCAGTGGACCAGCGACAGGGGGCTCCGGGGAGCTGTTTTTT. Translating it yields CAISGPATGGSGELFF. This chain joins TRBV10-3 and TRBJ2-2; 10 nucleotides line up with TRBD1. This CDR3 is built from 16 residues. From germline, CDR1 is ENHRY and CDR2 SYGVKD. V lost 4 bases and J lost 6; bases outside the gene matches: 8.

The chain recombines TRBV24-1 with TRBJ1-1, with 11 positions matching TRBD1. The CDR3 loop spans 15 amino acids. Germline CDR1 reads KGHDR; CDR2 reads SFDVKD. V was clipped by 5 bases and J by 4 bases; unmatched bases: 5. The CDR3 DNA sequence: TGTGCCACCAGTGGCCTGGGACAGGGGGGCACTGAAGCTTTCTTT. This sequence encodes CATSGLGQGGTEAFF.

This clone came up a few times. The chain couples TRBV9 to TRBJ1-4, with TRBD1 matching over 7 bases. The CDR3 is 15 residues long. The germline V gene has CDR1 SGDLS and CDR2 YYNGEE. V lost 6 bases to trimming and J lost 5 bases; unmatched junction nucleotides: 10. Here the CDR3 DNA reads TGTGCCAGCAATATGATGGGACAGAAGAATGAAAAACTGTTTTTT. Its protein is CASNMMGQKNEKLFF.

CDR3 region: CAIGGRNTEAFF. In DNA form, the CDR3 reads TGTGCCATCGGGGGGAGGAACACTGAAGCTTTCTTT. The genes are TRBV10-3 and TRBJ1-1, with D tentatively TRBD1 (5 bases). Germline V gene data show CDR1 as ENHRY and CDR2 as SYGVKD. The CDR3 length is 12 residues. Trimming cost V 8 bases and J 1 base, with 8 bases left between them.

This clone was picked up one time. V and J are TRBV3-1 (or the pseudogene TRBV3-2) and TRBJ1-5; D ambiguous. CDR1 LGHDT and CDR2 YNNKEL come from the germline V gene (reference sequence). V lost 8 bases, J lost 5 bases, and 13 bases lay in between. The CDR3 loop spans 13 amino acids. CDR3 DNA sequence: TGTGCCAGCTCCCCGGGGATAGATCAGCCCCAGCATTTT. This gives the protein CASSPGIDQPQHF.

The chain has TRBV7-8 and TRBJ2-7, with D possibly being TRBD2 (5 bases). This CDR3 contains 15 residues. Trimming stripped 1 base from V and 2 bases from J, with 12 bases between. CDR1 is SGHVS and CDR2 is FQNEAQ in the germline V gene. Here the CDR3 DNA reads TGTGCCAGCAGCTTAGGGAATTCGAGGGCCTACGAGCAGTACGTC. Encoded protein: CASSLGNSRAYEQYV.

The CDR3 loop is CASSYGRPINQPQHF. CDR3 nucleotides: TGTGCCAGCAGTTACGGCAGGCCAATTAATCAGCCCCAGCATTTT. The chain links TRBV6-5 to TRBJ1-5; no clear D. The CDR3 extends over 15 amino acids. The V and J ends lost 2 bases and 4 bases respectively, with 12 bases between them. Germline assignment: CDR1 MNHEY and CDR2 SVGAGI.